This T cell receptor beta chain was recorded in a study of T cells after yellow fever vaccination. Broader study findings: Abundant clonotypes from the bulk population could have been carried over as contaminants into FACS-sorted repertoires.

From germline, CDR1 is MDHEN and CDR2 SYDVKM. V gave up 1 base and J gave up 2 bases, with 14 bases separating them. CDR3 length: 16 residues. This clonotype came up a few times. Antigen: not known. A single record per CDR3 protein comes from TCRdb applying MiXCR to the 5' RACE reads. The sample includes 100,000 to 150,000 distinct CDR3 sequences, more than 7.5% seen only once; the top ten take approximately 37%. The clonotype originates from a young man who received the YFV17D yellow fever vaccine. The sample in question was CD8+ T cells sorted from PBMCs, obtained on the day of the yellow fever booster vaccination. J is TRBJ1-1 and V is TRBV28, with no clear D. CDR3 amino acids: CASSLLDQVGNTEAFF. CDR3 in DNA: TGTGCCAGCAGTTTATTAGATCAGGTTGGTAACACTGAAGCTTTCTTT.